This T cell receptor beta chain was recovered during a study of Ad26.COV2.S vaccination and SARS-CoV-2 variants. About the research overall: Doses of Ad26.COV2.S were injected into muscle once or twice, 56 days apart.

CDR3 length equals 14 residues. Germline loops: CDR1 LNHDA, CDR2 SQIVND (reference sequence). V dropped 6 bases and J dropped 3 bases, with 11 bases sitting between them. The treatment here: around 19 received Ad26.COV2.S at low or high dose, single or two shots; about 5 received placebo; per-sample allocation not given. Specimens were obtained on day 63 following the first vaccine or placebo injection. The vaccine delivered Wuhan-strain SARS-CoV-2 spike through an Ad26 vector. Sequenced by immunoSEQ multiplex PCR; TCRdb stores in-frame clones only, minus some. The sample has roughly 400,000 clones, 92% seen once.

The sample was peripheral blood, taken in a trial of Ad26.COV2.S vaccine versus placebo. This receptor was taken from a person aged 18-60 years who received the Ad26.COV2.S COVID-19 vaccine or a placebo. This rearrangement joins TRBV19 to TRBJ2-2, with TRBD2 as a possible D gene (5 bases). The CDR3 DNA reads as TGTGCCAGTAGGCGCGGGTCGGACACCGGGGAGCTGTTTTTT. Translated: CASRRGSDTGELFF.